What follows is one T cell receptor (beta chain) and its context. Trimming removed 5 bases at V and 4 bases at J, with 11 bases between. Germline V gives CDR1 LNHDA, CDR2 SQIVND (reference sequence). CDR3 length: 14 amino acids. This sample was taken from a study of blood T cell repertoires in COVID-19. As for the study in general: COVID-19 samples collected from the United States, Italy and Spain covered acute and convalescent phases. T cells, B-cell-depleted T cells, or PBMCs supplied cDNA or gDNA.

In the authors' methods: Scientists estimated how many nucleated cells there were by amplifying reference gene primers. Data came from immunoSEQ multiplex PCR; TCRdb stores just in-frame clones and leaves some out. V and J calls plus clone size are reproduced from that table; the DNA served to infer D and trimming. Of 91,000 or so clones listed, 75% to 95% are singletons. The sequenced sample consisted of peripheral blood. V gene TRBV19 combines with J gene TRBJ2-2; weak D call: TRBD2 (6 bases). This clonotype was sampled from a woman between 50 and 59 years old in a cohort sampled during active COVID-19. The CDR3 spells CASSGGTSTGELFF. In DNA form, the CDR3 reads TGTGCCAGTAGTGGAGGGACGTCCACCGGGGAGCTGTTTTTT.